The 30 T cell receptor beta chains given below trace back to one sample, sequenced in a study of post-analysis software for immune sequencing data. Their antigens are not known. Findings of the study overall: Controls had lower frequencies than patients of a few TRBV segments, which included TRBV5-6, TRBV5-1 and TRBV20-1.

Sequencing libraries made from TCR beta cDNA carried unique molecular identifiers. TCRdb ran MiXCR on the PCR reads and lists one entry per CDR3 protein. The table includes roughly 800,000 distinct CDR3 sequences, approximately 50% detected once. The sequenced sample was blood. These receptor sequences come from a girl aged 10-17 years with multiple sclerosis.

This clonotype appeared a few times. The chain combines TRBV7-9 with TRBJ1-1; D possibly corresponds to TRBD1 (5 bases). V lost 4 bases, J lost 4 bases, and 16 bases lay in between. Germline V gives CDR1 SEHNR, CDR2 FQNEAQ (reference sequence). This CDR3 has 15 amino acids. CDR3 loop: CASSSGLTGLTEAFF. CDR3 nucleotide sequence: TGTGCCAGCAGCTCCGGGCTAACGGGGCTCACTGAAGCTTTCTTT.

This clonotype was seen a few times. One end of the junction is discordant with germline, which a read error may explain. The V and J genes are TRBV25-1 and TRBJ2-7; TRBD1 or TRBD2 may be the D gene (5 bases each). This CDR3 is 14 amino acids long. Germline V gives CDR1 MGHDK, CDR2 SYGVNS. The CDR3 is CAGSPGRWPYEQYF. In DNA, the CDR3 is TGTGCCGGCAGTCCGGGACGGTGGCCCTACGAGCAGTACTTC.

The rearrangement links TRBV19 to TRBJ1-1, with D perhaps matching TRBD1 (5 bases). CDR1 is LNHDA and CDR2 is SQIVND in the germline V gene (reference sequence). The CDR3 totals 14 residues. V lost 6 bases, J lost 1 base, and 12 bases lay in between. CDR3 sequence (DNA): TGTGCCAGTAGCCGGGGACTGGAGAACACTGAAGCTTTCTTT. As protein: CASSRGLENTEAFF.

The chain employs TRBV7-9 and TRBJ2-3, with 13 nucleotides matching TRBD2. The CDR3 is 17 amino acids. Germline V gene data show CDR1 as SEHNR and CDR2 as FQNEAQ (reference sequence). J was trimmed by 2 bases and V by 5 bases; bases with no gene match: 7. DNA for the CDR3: TGTGCCAGCAGCCCGCGGACTAGCGGGAGATTCACAGATACGCAGTATTTT. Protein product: CASSPRTSGRFTDTQYF.

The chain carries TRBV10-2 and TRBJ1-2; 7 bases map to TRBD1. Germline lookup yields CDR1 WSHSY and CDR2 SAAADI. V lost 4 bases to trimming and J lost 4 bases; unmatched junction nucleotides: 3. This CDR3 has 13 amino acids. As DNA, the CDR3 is TGCGCCAGCAGTGGGGGGACAGTCTATGGCTACACCTTC. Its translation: CASSGGTVYGYTF.

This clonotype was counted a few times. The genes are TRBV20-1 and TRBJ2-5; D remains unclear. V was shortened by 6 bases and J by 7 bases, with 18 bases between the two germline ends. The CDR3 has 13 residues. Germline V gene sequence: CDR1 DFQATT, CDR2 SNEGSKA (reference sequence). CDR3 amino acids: CSAKPAGSGTQYF. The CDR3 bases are TGCAGTGCGAAGCCGGCAGGCTCCGGGACCCAGTACTTC.

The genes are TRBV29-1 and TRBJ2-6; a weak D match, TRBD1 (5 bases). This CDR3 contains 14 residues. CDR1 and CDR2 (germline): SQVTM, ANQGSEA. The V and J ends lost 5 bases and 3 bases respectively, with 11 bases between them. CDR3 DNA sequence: TGCAGCGTTCCAGGGTCGGGTGGGGCCAACGTCCTGACTTTC. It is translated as CSVPGSGGANVLTF.

CDR3 residues: CASSYSDRPTYEQYF. Here the CDR3 DNA reads TGTGCCAGCAGTTACTCGGACAGGCCGACTTACGAGCAGTACTTC. The rearrangement joins TRBV6-5 to TRBJ2-7; 7 bases are a match to TRBD1. Trimming cost V 0 bases and J 4 bases; bases outside gene matches: 6. The CDR3 consists of 15 residues. Per germline, CDR1 MNHEY and CDR2 SVGAGI.

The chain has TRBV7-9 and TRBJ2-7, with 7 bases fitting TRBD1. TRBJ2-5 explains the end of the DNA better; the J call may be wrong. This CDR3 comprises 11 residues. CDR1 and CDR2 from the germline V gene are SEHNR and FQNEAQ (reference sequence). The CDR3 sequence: CATTGRETQYF. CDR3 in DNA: TGTGCCACGACAGGGAGAGAGACCCAGTACTTC.

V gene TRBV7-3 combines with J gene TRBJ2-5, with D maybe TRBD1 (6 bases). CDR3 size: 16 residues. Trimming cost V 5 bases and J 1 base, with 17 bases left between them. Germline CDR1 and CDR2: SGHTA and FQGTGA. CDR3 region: CASSPVERQAQETQYF. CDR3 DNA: TGTGCCAGCAGCCCCGTTGAGAGACAGGCCCAAGAGACCCAGTACTTC.

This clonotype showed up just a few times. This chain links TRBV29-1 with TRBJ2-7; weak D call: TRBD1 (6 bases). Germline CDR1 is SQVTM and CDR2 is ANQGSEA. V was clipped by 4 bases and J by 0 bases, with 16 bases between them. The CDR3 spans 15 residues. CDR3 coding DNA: TGCAGCGTTGGAAGATGGGACACGAGCTCCTACGAGCAGTACTTC. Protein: CSVGRWDTSSYEQYF.

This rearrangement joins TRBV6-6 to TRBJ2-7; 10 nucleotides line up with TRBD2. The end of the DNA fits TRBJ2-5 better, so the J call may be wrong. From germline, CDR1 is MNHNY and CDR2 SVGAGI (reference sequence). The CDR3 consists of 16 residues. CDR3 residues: CASSYEGLADSKTQYF. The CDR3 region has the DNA TGTGCCAGCAGTTACGAAGGACTAGCGGATTCGAAGACCCAGTACTTC.

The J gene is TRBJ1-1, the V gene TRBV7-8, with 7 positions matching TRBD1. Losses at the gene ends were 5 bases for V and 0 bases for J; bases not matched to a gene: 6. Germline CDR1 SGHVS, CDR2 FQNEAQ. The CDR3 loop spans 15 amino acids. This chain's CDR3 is CASSPDRDMNTEAFF. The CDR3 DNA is TGTGCCAGCAGCCCCGACAGGGATATGAACACTGAAGCTTTCTTT.

The CDR3 DNA sequence: TGTGCCAGCCTTGGGACCGAGCATCAGCCCCAGCATTTT. It specifies CASLGTEHQPQHF. The V and J genes are TRBV6-1 and TRBJ1-5; D may be TRBD1 (5 bases). Trimming cost V 8 bases and J 5 bases, with 13 bases left between them. The germline gives CDR1 MNHNS, CDR2 SASEGT. The CDR3 is 13 amino acids.

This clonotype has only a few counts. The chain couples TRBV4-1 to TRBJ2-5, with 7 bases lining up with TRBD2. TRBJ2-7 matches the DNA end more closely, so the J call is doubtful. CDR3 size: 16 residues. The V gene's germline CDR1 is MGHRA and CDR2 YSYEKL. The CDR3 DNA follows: TGCGCCAGCAGCCAAGATTGGGCTAGCGGCCCCTACGAGCAGTACTTC. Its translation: CASSQDWASGPYEQYF.

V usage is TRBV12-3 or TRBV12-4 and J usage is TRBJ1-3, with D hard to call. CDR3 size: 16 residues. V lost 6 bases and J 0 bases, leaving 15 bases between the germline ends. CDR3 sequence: CASRKLGRLSGNTIYF. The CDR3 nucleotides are TGTGCCAGCAGGAAGCTAGGACGGCTCTCTGGAAACACCATATATTTT.

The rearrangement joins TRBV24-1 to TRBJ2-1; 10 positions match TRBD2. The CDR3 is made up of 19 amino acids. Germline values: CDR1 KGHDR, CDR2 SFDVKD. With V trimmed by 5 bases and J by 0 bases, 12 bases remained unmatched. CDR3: CATSASSGSSFSSYNEQFF. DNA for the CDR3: TGTGCCACCAGTGCTTCTAGCGGGAGTTCCTTCTCCTCCTACAATGAGCAGTTCTTC.

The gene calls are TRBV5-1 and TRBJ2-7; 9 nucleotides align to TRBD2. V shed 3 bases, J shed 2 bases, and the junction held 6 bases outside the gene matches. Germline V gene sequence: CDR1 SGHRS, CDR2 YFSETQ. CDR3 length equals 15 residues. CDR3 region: CASSYGLAITYEQYF. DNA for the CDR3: TGCGCCAGCAGCTACGGACTAGCGATTACCTACGAGCAGTACTTC.

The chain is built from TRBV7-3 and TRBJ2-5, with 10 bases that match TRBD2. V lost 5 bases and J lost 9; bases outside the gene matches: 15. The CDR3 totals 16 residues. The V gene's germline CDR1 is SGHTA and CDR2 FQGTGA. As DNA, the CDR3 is TGTGCCAGCAGCCCCGACTCGAATAGCGGGAGGCCCGCCCAGTACTTC. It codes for CASSPDSNSGRPAQYF.

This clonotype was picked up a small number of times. The chain's CDR3 is CSASNRLYEQYF. For the CDR3, the DNA is TGCAGTGCTAGTAACCGCCTCTACGAGCAGTACTTC. The chain couples TRBV20-1 to TRBJ2-7; D is unresolved. CDR3 length equals 12 residues. V lost 3 bases and J 3 bases, leaving 9 bases between the germline ends. The germline CDR1 and CDR2 sequences are DFQATT and SNEGSKA (reference sequence).

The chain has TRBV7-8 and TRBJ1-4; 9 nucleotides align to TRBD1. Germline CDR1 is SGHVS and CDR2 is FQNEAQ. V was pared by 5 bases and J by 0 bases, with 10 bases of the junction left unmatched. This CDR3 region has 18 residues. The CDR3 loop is CASSATGTGSATNEKLFF. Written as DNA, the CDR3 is TGTGCCAGCAGCGCGACCGGGACAGGGAGTGCAACTAATGAAAAACTGTTTTTT.

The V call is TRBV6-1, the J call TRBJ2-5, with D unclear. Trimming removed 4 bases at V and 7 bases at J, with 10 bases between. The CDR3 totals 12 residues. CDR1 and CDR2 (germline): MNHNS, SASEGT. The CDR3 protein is CASSGNLVTQYF. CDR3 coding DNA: TGTGCCAGCAGTGGAAACTTGGTGACCCAGTACTTC.

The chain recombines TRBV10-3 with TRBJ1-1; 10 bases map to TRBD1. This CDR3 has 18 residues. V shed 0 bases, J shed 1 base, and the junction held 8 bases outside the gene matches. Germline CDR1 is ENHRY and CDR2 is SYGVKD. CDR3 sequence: CAISESNGTGVGNTEAFF. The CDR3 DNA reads TGTGCCATCAGTGAGTCGAACGGGACAGGGGTGGGGAACACTGAAGCTTTCTTT.

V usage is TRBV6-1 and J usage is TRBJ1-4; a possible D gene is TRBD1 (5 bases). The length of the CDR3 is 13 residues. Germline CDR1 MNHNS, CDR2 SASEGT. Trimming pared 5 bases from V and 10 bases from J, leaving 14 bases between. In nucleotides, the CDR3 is TGTGCCAGCAGTCCCCCAGGGTTGGTAAAACTGTTTTTT. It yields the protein CASSPPGLVKLFF.

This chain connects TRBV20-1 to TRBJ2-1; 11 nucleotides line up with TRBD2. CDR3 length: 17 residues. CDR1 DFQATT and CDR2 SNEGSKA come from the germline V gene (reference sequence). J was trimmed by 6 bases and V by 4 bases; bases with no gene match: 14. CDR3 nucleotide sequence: TGCAGTGCTACGAGCTTGGAACTAGCGGGGGTCCTCAATGAGCAGTTCTTC. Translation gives CSATSLELAGVLNEQFF.

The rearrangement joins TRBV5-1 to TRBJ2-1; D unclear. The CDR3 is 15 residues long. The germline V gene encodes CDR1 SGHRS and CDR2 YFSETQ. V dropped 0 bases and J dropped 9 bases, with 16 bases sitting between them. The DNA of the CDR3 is TGCGCCAGCAGCTTGGCCACCCCGGTAGGCACTGAGCAGTTCTTC. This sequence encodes CASSLATPVGTEQFF.

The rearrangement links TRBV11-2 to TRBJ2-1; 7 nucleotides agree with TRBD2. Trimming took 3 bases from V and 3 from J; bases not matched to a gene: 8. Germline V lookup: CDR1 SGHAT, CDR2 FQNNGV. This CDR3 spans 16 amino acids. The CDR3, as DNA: TGTGCCAGCAGCTTGGCGGTCGGGGGGTACTACAATGAGCAGTTCTTC. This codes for CASSLAVGGYYNEQFF. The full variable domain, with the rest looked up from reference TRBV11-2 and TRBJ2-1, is EAGVAQSPRYKIIEKRQSVAFWCNPISGHATLYWYQQILGQGPKLLIQFQNNGVVDDSQLPKDRFSAERLKGVDSTLKIQPAKLEDSAVYLCASSLAVGGYYNEQFFGPGTRLTVL.

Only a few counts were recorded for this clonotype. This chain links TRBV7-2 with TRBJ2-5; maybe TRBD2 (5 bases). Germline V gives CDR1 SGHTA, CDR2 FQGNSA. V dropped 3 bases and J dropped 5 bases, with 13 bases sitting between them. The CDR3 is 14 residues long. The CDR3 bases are TGTGCCAGCAGCTTGCGGGTTAGAGCCGAGACCCAGTACTTC. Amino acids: CASSLRVRAETQYF.

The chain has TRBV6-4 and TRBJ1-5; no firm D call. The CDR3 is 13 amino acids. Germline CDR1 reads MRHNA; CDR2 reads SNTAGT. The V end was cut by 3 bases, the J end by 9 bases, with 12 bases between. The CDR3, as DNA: TGTGCCAGCAGTGAGCAACCCCATCGGCCCCAGCATTTT. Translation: CASSEQPHRPQHF.

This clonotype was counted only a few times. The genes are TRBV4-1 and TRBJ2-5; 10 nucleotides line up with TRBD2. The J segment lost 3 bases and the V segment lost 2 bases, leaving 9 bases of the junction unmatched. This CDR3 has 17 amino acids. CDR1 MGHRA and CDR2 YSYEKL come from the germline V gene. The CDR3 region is CASSQTNSGRPEETQYF. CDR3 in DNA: TGCGCCAGCAGCCAAACAAATAGCGGGAGGCCGGAAGAGACCCAGTACTTC.